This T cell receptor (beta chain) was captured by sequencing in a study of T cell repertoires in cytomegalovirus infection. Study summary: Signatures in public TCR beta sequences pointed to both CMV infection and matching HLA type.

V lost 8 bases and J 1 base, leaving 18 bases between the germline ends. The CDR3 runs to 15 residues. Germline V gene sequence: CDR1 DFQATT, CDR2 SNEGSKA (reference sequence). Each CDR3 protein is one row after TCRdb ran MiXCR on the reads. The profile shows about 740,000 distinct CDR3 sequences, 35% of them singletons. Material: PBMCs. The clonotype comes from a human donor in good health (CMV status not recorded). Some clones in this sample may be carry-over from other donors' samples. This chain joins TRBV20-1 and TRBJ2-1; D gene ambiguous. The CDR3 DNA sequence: TGCAGTACGTTGTTGCCCTATAGTTCCTACAATGAGCAGTTCTTC. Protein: CSTLLPYSSYNEQFF.